The clone carrying this T cell receptor beta chain was seen only a few times. This record comes from a study of identical twins. TCRdb re-called the 5' RACE reads with MiXCR, one entry per CDR3 protein. The sample has 350,000 to 400,000 distinct CDR3 sequences; approximately 8.7% are singletons. The CDR3 runs 14 residues. The germline V gene encodes CDR1 SGHVS and CDR2 FNYEAQ. Trimming left V 5 bases short and J 6 bases short, with 14 bases between. Everyone who gave samples was a healthy Caucasian. This receptor was identified in a woman between 45 and 65 years old in good health. Sequenced material: naive T cells sorted from blood. The chain employs TRBV7-6 and TRBJ1-5; D uncertain. The CDR3 DNA sequence: TGTGCCAGCAGCGCCGGAACGGGGAGTCAGCCCCAGCATTTT. Protein product: CASSAGTGSQPQHF. The complete variable domain, with remaining parts taken from reference TRBV7-6 and TRBJ1-5, reads GAGVSQSPRYKVTKRGQDVALRCDPISGHVSLYWYRQALGQGPEFLTYFNYEAQQDKSGLPNDRFSAERPEGSISTLTIQRTEQRDSAMYRCASSAGTGSQPQHFGDGTRLSIL.